In its sample, the clone carrying this TCR beta chain was seen a few times. Library construction for TCR beta used iRepertoire HTBI primers and Arm-PCR of CDR3 regions. Each CDR3 protein is one row after TCRdb ran MiXCR on the multiplex PCR reads. The repertoire holds a few hundred thousand distinct CDR3 sequences, about a quarter seen once, with around 24% in the top ten. This sample's time point: persistent/refractory GD, antithyroid drugs over 5 years with positive TRAb. PBMC-derived RNA was used for the TCR library. It was American Thyroid Association guidelines that determined Graves' disease diagnosis. This sample is drawn from a study of regulatory T cells in long-lasting Graves disease. V shed 5 bases and J shed 7 bases, with 15 bases lying between them. CDR3 length: 15 amino acids. Germline V gene data show CDR1 as SGHAT and CDR2 as FQNNGV.

The gene calls are TRBV11-2 and TRBJ1-6; maybe TRBD1 (6 bases). The material sequenced was peripheral blood mononuclear cells (PBMCs), taken when the disease was refractory, from a patient treated with antithyroid drugs. The sequence derives from a female donor with Graves disease. CDR3 protein: CASSPWGQGNSPLHF. The DNA of the CDR3 is TGTGCCAGCAGCCCATGGGGGCAGGGAAATTCACCCCTCCACTTT.